This note documents a single T cell receptor beta chain sequence. What antigen it recognizes has not been identified. No clone much larger than this one lies a single base away; base qualities are absent. The sample comes from a study of breast tumors, draining lymph nodes, adjacent tissues (dated by TCRdb to about 2016). Regarding the complete study: In breast cancer patients, the study compared the TCR beta repertoires of tumor, adjacent nontumor tissue and axillary lymph nodes. The study was designed to assess the relationships and possible T-cell exchange between tumor, surrounding tissue and draining lymph node repertoires in human breast cancer. Overall study results and their limits: A scenario in which most tumor T cells derive from the lymph node and then expand within tumor tissue was judged to be consistent with the data. The study presented the conclusion that tumor T cells originate in lymph nodes as consistent with a hypothesis, not as something directly demonstrated. Tumors showed preferential V and J gene usage, and their T-cell repertoire diversity fell below that of lymph nodes yet above that of nontumor tissue. The similarity between tumor and nontumor tissue repertoires was significantly greater in luminal-like breast cancer than in basal-like breast cancer.

The lymph node samples were taken from the axillary draining lymph nodes of breast cancer patients. The reads were generated on an Illumina HiSeq 2000. TCR beta chain libraries were generated by multiplex PCR amplification. High-throughput sequencing was used to analyze the amplified TCR beta chain products. TCRdb's own reprocessing of the public reads used fastp at Q25 and MiXCR and kept productive beta chains. Entries that share a CDR3 protein sequence are merged under the most common genes and DNA. A total of about 230,000 distinct CDR3 sequences appear in this sample, about 30% of them only once. The top ten clonotypes cover around 1.5% of the sample. Including the terminal cysteine and phenylalanine, the CDR3 comprises 18 residues. The sequence is cut down to CDR3 DNA, 54 bases in frame from base 1. Clipping removes 4 bases from V and 0 bases from J, with 13 as the unmatched junction base count. Reading the germline V gene gives CDR1 MDHEN and CDR2 SYDVKM.

Sample: axillary lymph node tissue. The TCR originated in a female donor with breast cancer. Some clones in this sample may be carry-over from other donors' samples. The rearrangement joined TRBV28 to TRBJ2-7; 9 central nucleotides agree with TRBD2. Here the CDR3 is given as CASSSAYRGSGSSYEQYF. Here is the DNA: TGTGCCAGCAGTTCGGCTTACAGAGGTAGCGGGAGCTCCTACGAGCAGTACTTC.